These 13 T cell receptor beta chains share one sample of origin, sequenced in a study of cytotoxic CD8 clonotypes in ibrutinib-treated CLL. Generated by immunoSEQ multiplex PCR, the TCRdb table keeps only in-frame clones and is missing some. The table lists 110,000 to 150,000 clones, approximately 80% of them singletons, with just over 5% in the top ten. The material was PBMCs, obtained after 24 months of ibrutinib treatment. These TCRs come from a human donor with chronic lymphocytic leukemia.

The chain couples TRBV7-2 to TRBJ2-2; a possible D gene is TRBD2 (6 bases). This CDR3 comprises 13 residues. With 5 bases removed from V and 6 bases from J, the gap between germline ends came to 10 bases. CDR1 is SGHTA and CDR2 is FQGNSA in the germline V gene. The CDR3 bases are TGTGCCAGCAGCCGGGGGTGGGCCGGGGAGCTGTTTTTT. It yields the protein CASSRGWAGELFF.

The J gene is TRBJ2-7, the V gene TRBV4-2; the D gene is possibly TRBD2 (5 bases). The CDR3 sequence is 14 residues long. The V gene lost 0 bases and the J gene lost 7 bases, with 13 bases spanning the gap. The V gene's germline CDR1 is LGHNA and CDR2 YNFKEQ. The CDR3 nucleotides are TGTGCCAGCAGCCAAGATCCCAGACCGGGGGAGCAGTACTTC. This translates into CASSQDPRPGEQYF.

The gene calls are TRBV30 and TRBJ1-1; no clear D. V was cut by 0 bases and J by 11 bases, with 10 bases left in between. The CDR3 loop spans 11 amino acids. Looked up from germline, CDR1 is GTSNPN and CDR2 is SVGIG (reference sequence). The CDR3 spells CAWSVGPQAFF. The CDR3, as DNA: TGTGCCTGGAGTGTAGGCCCTCAGGCTTTCTTT. The full variable domain, its missing parts supplied by reference TRBV30 and TRBJ1-1, is SQTIHQWPATLVQPVGSPLSLECTVEGTSNPNLYWYRQAAGRGLQLLFYSVGIGQISSEVPQNLSASRPQDRQFILSSKKLLLSDSGFYLCAWSVGPQAFFGQGTRLTVV.

There are a few counts of this clone. Other DNA sequences in the sample encode the same CDR3. The chain combines TRBV20-1 with TRBJ1-2; the D is unclear. The ends were cut back, 2 bases at V and 4 bases at J, with 5 bases in the middle. The CDR3 is 11 residues long. Germline CDR1 is DFQATT and CDR2 is SNEGSKA (reference sequence). CDR3 residues: CSARPGYGYTF. The DNA of the CDR3 is TGCAGTGCTAGACCAGGCTATGGCTACACCTTC.

The chain carries TRBV5-1 and TRBJ2-5, with TRBD2 identical over 12 bases. Unmatched junction bases numbered 6, after V lost 7 bases and J lost 5 bases. Germline lookup yields CDR1 SGHRS and CDR2 YFSETQ. The CDR3 is 14 residues long. The CDR3 reads CASASGRAPETQYF. The CDR3 DNA reads as TGCGCCAGCGCTAGCGGGAGGGCCCCTGAGACCCAGTACTTC.

V is TRBV11-1 and J is TRBJ2-5, with D perhaps matching TRBD2 (5 bases). The CDR3 runs to 15 residues. Trimming left V 0 bases short and J 1 base short, with 9 bases between. Germline V lookup: CDR1 SGHAT, CDR2 FQDESV (reference sequence). CDR3 nucleotides: TGTGCCAGCAGCTTAGCTGGGCTAGCCCAAGAGACCCAGTACTTC. Translating it yields CASSLAGLAQETQYF.

The chain carries TRBV19 and TRBJ1-1; 9 bases fit TRBD1. The germline CDR1 and CDR2 sequences are LNHDA and SQIVND (reference sequence). With V trimmed by 1 base and J by 8 bases, 11 bases remained unmatched. The CDR3 has 16 amino acids. The CDR3 is CASSIGQGGLAGEAFF. The CDR3 coding sequence is TGTGCCAGTAGTATAGGACAGGGGGGCCTCGCCGGGGAAGCTTTCTTT.

This clone has more than one count but fewer than ten. This chain connects TRBV27 to TRBJ2-7, with D possibly being TRBD1 (6 bases). Germline lookup yields CDR1 MNHEY and CDR2 SMNVEV (reference sequence). The CDR3 has 14 residues. Trimming shortened V by 5 bases and J by 4 bases, and 15 bases separated the two germline ends. In DNA form, the CDR3 reads TGTGCCAGCAGTCCCACCGGGACATCATACGAGCAGTACTTC. It translates to CASSPTGTSYEQYF.

This clone came up a few times. V and J are TRBV7-9 and TRBJ2-5; tentatively, D is TRBD1 (6 bases). The germline V and J ends were trimmed by 1 base and 2 bases, with 11 bases remaining between them. The CDR3 sequence is 15 residues long. From germline, CDR1 is SEHNR and CDR2 FQNEAQ (reference sequence). The CDR3 DNA follows: TGTGCCAGCAGCTTAGTCCAGGGGCCGCAAGAGACCCAGTACTTC. This codes for CASSLVQGPQETQYF.

This chain connects TRBV5-6 to TRBJ2-7; the D gene could be TRBD1 or TRBD2 (5 bases each). The V gene lost 2 bases and the J gene lost 0 bases, with 15 bases spanning the gap. The length of the CDR3 is 16 residues. Germline V lookup: CDR1 SGHDT, CDR2 YYEEEE. CDR3 sequence (DNA): TGTGCCAGCAGCTTAGTCTGGGACCCAGACTCCTACGAGCAGTACTTC. It codes for CASSLVWDPDSYEQYF.

This rearrangement joins TRBV6-5 to TRBJ1-6, with a tentative D call TRBD1 (5 bases). Germline CDR1 and CDR2: MNHEY and SVGAGI. This CDR3 spans 15 amino acids. Deletions cut 2 bases from V and 9 bases from J, with 14 bases between. The CDR3 loop reads CASSYGAGSGSPLHF. CDR3 DNA: TGTGCCAGCAGTTACGGGGCAGGGTCGGGTTCACCCCTCCACTTT.

This clone appeared a few times. The V gene is TRBV7-9, the J gene TRBJ2-7, with 12 positions matching TRBD1. J lost 4 bases, V lost 7 bases, and 8 bases had no gene match. The CDR3 has 15 amino acids. Looked up from germline, CDR1 is SEHNR and CDR2 is FQNEAQ (reference sequence). The CDR3 DNA is TGTGCCAGCACCCGGGGGGGACAGGGGGCGTACGAGCAGTACTTC. This gives the protein CASTRGGQGAYEQYF.

The V call is TRBV5-5, the J call TRBJ1-2; D gene uncertain. Trimming stripped 0 bases from V and 4 bases from J, with 10 bases between. Germline CDR1 is SGHKS and CDR2 is YYEKEE (reference sequence). This CDR3 region has 14 residues. The CDR3 reads CASSLVPVGYGYTF. The CDR3 bases are TGTGCCAGCAGCTTGGTCCCGGTGGGCTATGGCTACACCTTC.